The 12 T cell receptor beta chains presented below share a single source sample, sequenced in a study of shared clonotypes between healthy human individuals. The repertoire was sequenced with immunoSEQ multiplex PCR; TCRdb's copy has only in-frame clones and lacks some. Here the sample spans about half a million clones, roughly 80% being singletons. The specimen sequenced was PBMCs. All receptors come from a woman aged 40-49 years in good health. Some clones in this sample may be carry-over from other donors' samples.

In regard to this clone: With a far larger clone one base away, a read error is the likely cause. Written as DNA, the CDR3 is TGTGTCAGCAGCTTAGGGGGTGGGGGCAATCAGCCCCAGCATTTT. It is translated as CVSSLGGGGNQPQHF. The chain uses TRBV7-2 and TRBJ1-5; perhaps TRBD1 as D (6 bases). From germline, CDR1 is SGHTA and CDR2 FQGNSA. The CDR3 is 15 amino acids.

V gene TRBV6-1 combines with J gene TRBJ1-4; TRBD1 agrees at 7 bases. The V and J ends lost 6 bases and 7 bases, in that order; junction bases with no gene match: 8. The CDR3 has 14 amino acids. Germline V gives CDR1 MNHNS, CDR2 SASEGT. CDR3 DNA sequence: TGTGCCAGCAGAACCGACAGGGCGGGTGAAAAACTGTTTTTT. Translation: CASRTDRAGEKLFF.

The rearrangement links TRBV28 to TRBJ2-7; 7 bases agree with TRBD2. V dropped 5 bases and J dropped 2; count of bases not matched to a gene: 9. CDR3 length: 15 amino acids. The germline V gene encodes CDR1 MDHEN and CDR2 SYDVKM. CDR3 in amino acids: CASSILSGTPYEQYF. The CDR3 nucleotides are TGTGCCAGCAGTATCCTCAGCGGGACTCCCTACGAGCAGTACTTC.

This clone was seen repeatedly, ten times or more. Within the sample, other DNA sequences also encode this same CDR3. The chain recombines TRBV5-1 with TRBJ1-2; D uncertain. Per the germline V gene, CDR1 is SGHRS and CDR2 is YFSETQ. V dropped 1 base and J dropped 3 bases, with 7 bases sitting between them. The CDR3 runs to 13 residues. The chain's CDR3 is CASSLTGDYGYTF. In DNA form, the CDR3 reads TGCGCCAGCAGCTTGACGGGTGACTATGGCTACACCTTC.

The CDR3 here is CASSGSEIYGYTF. CDR3 in DNA: TGTGCCAGCAGTGGCTCAGAGATATATGGCTACACCTTC. The chain links TRBV28 to TRBJ1-2, with unresolved D. CDR3 length: 13 amino acids. Germline values: CDR1 MDHEN, CDR2 SYDVKM. V lost 5 bases to trimming and J lost 5 bases, with 12 bases between them.

This chain joins TRBV28 and TRBJ2-3; 7 positions agree with TRBD2. Trimming removed 1 base from V and 5 bases from J; junction bases left unmatched: 6. Germline loops: CDR1 MDHEN, CDR2 SYDVKM. The CDR3 is made up of 15 amino acids. The CDR3 here is CASSLSGLREDTQYF. The CDR3 DNA sequence: TGTGCCAGCAGTTTATCGGGACTAAGGGAAGATACGCAGTATTTT.

J is TRBJ2-1 and V is TRBV9; 7 bases line up with TRBD1. The trim removed 4 bases at V and 2 bases at J, leaving 6 bases unmatched. The CDR3 consists of 15 residues. Germline CDR1 SGDLS, CDR2 YYNGEE. CDR3 sequence: CASSSQDRAYNEQFF. CDR3 DNA sequence: TGTGCCAGCAGCTCGCAAGACAGGGCCTACAATGAGCAGTTCTTC.

The chain employs TRBV6-5 and TRBJ1-1; D perhaps matches TRBD1 (6 bases). V lost 0 bases and J 3 bases, leaving 11 bases between the germline ends. CDR1 and CDR2 from the germline V gene are MNHEY and SVGAGI. The CDR3 consists of 15 residues. CDR3 loop: CASSYSTTGYTEAFF. In nucleotides, the CDR3 is TGTGCCAGCAGTTACTCGACCACAGGGTACACTGAAGCTTTCTTT.

This chain uses TRBV5-1 with TRBJ1-3, with no clear D. Looked up from germline, CDR1 is SGHRS and CDR2 is YFSETQ. The ends were cut back, 6 bases at V and 1 base at J, with 11 bases in the middle. This CDR3 is 14 amino acids long. In DNA, the CDR3 is TGCGCCAGCACCGACCTGCCATCTGGAAACACCATATATTTT. Amino acids: CASTDLPSGNTIYF.

Points on this clone: This probably arose from a read error, given a far larger clone one base away. The chain carries TRBV7-9 and TRBJ1-1; D is unresolved. This CDR3 spans 13 amino acids. The V gene's germline CDR1 is SEHNR and CDR2 FQNEAQ (reference sequence). The germline V and J ends were trimmed by 3 bases and 1 base, with 6 bases remaining between them. CDR3 in DNA: TGTGCCAGCAGCTTGTTAGAGAACACTGAAGCTTTCTTT. Amino acids: CASSLLENTEAFF.

The rearrangement uses TRBV6-5 and TRBJ2-5, with D tentatively TRBD2 (5 bases). Germline assignment: CDR1 MNHEY and CDR2 SVGAGI. CDR3 length: 11 amino acids. Between the trimmed V and J ends, which lost 2 bases and 11 bases, there was a span of 9 bases. DNA of the CDR3: TGTGCCAGCAGTTACCAGCGGATGCAGTACTTC. This encodes CASSYQRMQYF.

The chain recombines TRBV5-4 with TRBJ2-4, with no clear D. This CDR3 is 12 amino acids long. Germline lookup yields CDR1 SGHNT and CDR2 YYREEE (reference sequence). The V end lost 0 bases, the J end lost 12 bases, and 10 bases lay between the germline ends. The CDR3 loop is CASSLEGKGQYF. DNA of the CDR3: TGTGCCAGCAGCTTGGAGGGTAAGGGTCAGTACTTC.